This T cell receptor (beta chain) was recorded in a study of cytomegalovirus exposure and HLA in healthy donors. Study conclusions and caveats: Certain sequence variants were highly shared and formed a cluster, and this cluster was likely a sequencing artifact. Apparent HLA restriction characterized most CMV-associated TCR beta chains in a later analysis.

It was with 60 Vbeta and 13 Jbeta primers that the PCR ran. Repertoires were generated with immunoSEQ multiplex PCR, while TCRdb's copy carries only in-frame clones and drops some. The sample's table shows around 210,000 clones. After removal of 5 bases from V and 3 bases from J, the junction contained 7 bases not matched to a gene. Germline V gives CDR1 LNHDA, CDR2 SQIVND (reference sequence). The CDR3 is 15 residues long. On this clone itself: No antigen is known for it.

The chain employs TRBV19 and TRBJ1-5; 7 nucleotides line up with TRBD1. The clonotype comes from a girl aged 2 to 9 in good health and CMV-seropositive. Sequenced material: PBMCs. CDR3 sequence reads: CASSEGQSFNQPQHF. The CDR3 DNA sequence: TGTGCCAGTAGTGAGGGACAGTCCTTCAATCAGCCCCAGCATTTT. The whole variable domain, remainder taken from reference TRBV19 and TRBJ1-5, is DGGITQSPKYLFRKEGQNVTLSCEQNLNHDAMYWYRQDPGQGLRLIYYSQIVNDFQKGDIAEGYSVSREKKESFPLTVTSAQKNPTAFYLCASSEGQSFNQPQHFGDGTRLSIL.